Below are 27 T cell receptor beta chains sequenced from a single sample in a study of blood T cell repertoires in COVID-19 (dated by TCRdb to the early 2020s). Library creation used the immunoSEQ multiplex PCR assay. This immuneACCESS table, as held by TCRdb, lists in-frame sequences with V and J called but not all clones. Of the missing ones, under half trace to an unresolved V gene in checked studies; the others have no known cause. In all, the sample holds about 52,000 clones, and 70% to 90% of those were seen once. Around 15% of the sample goes to the ten largest clones. The sample comprised peripheral blood. These TCRs come from a man between 70 and 80 years old with acute or convalescent COVID-19.

The rearrangement joins TRBV7-2 to TRBJ1-2, with D perhaps TRBD1 (6 bases). Looked up from germline, CDR1 is SGHTA and CDR2 is FQGNSA. V was pared by 9 bases and J by 5 bases, with 19 bases between. The CDR3 contains 14 residues. The CDR3 region has the DNA TGTGCCAGTGAGCCGAACCCAAGGGGGTATGGCTACACCTTC. This codes for CASEPNPRGYGYTF.

The V and J genes are TRBV12-3 or TRBV12-4 and TRBJ1-1; D not resolved. The ends were cut back, 3 bases at V and 5 bases at J, with 10 bases in the middle. The CDR3 is made up of 13 amino acids. This CDR3 reads CASSFGRVTEAFF. CDR3 nucleotide sequence: TGTGCCAGCAGTTTTGGGCGTGTTACTGAAGCTTTCTTT.

This rearrangement joins TRBV19 to TRBJ2-5, with 10 bases matching TRBD2. Trimming at V came to 11 bases and at J to 5 bases, leaving 14 bases not matched to a gene. This CDR3 is built from 15 residues. The germline V gene has CDR1 LNHDA and CDR2 SQIVND (reference sequence). In DNA form, the CDR3 reads TGTGCCTCGGGTAGAGCGGGAGGGGATCTGGAGACCCAGTACTTC. Encoded protein: CASGRAGGDLETQYF. Filled out from reference TRBV19 and TRBJ2-5, the complete variable domain reads DGGITQSPKYLFRKEGQNVTLSCEQNLNHDAMYWYRQDPGQGLRLIYYSQIVNDFQKGDIAEGYSVSREKKESFPLTVTSAQKNPTAFYLCASGRAGGDLETQYFGPGTRLLVL.

This chain joins TRBV24-1 and TRBJ2-2; D is unclear. Deletions cut 2 bases from V and 1 base from J, with 4 bases between. Per the germline V gene, CDR1 is KGHDR and CDR2 is SFDVKD. This CDR3 has 14 amino acids. In DNA, the CDR3 is TGTGCCACCAGTGATTATCGGAACACCGGGGAGCTGTTTTTT. It specifies CATSDYRNTGELFF.

CDR3 sequence reads: CASSQGPSGRYEQYF. As DNA, the CDR3 is TGCGCCAGCAGCCAAGGGCCCAGCGGGAGATACGAGCAGTACTTC. V is TRBV4-3 and J is TRBJ2-7, with 8 positions matching TRBD2. The CDR3 runs 15 residues. Germline CDR1 is LGHNA and CDR2 is YSLEER. The V segment lost 1 base and the J segment 4 bases; nucleotides outside the gene matches: 6.

The rearrangement links TRBV5-1 to TRBJ2-2; TRBD2 aligns across 13 bases. CDR1 SGHRS and CDR2 YFSETQ come from the germline V gene. The CDR3 contains 21 residues. V lost 4 bases to trimming and J lost 7 bases; unmatched junction nucleotides: 22. The CDR3 coding sequence is TGCGCCAGCAGCGCCGGGGTCAGCAGCGCCGGGACTAGCGGGATGTACGGGGAGCTGTTTTTT. Amino acid sequence: CASSAGVSSAGTSGMYGELFF.

This clone is a singleton in its sample. The chain employs TRBV6-5 and TRBJ2-5; no definite D call. This CDR3 has 13 residues. Germline V gene data show CDR1 as MNHEY and CDR2 as SVGAGI. With 4 bases removed from V and 0 bases from J, the gap between germline ends came to 6 bases. The CDR3 loop is CASSSQYQETQYF. CDR3 DNA: TGTGCCAGCAGTTCACAGTACCAAGAGACCCAGTACTTC.

The V and J genes are TRBV28 and TRBJ1-2, with D perhaps TRBD1 (5 bases). CDR3 length: 14 residues. Germline CDR1 is MDHEN and CDR2 is SYDVKM. Trimming took 3 bases from V and 1 from J, leaving 9 bases between them. The CDR3 sequence: CASSLVGGNYGYTF. The CDR3 bases are TGTGCCAGCAGTTTGGTCGGGGGTAACTATGGCTACACCTTC.

The J gene is TRBJ1-1, the V gene TRBV4-2, with no clear D. This CDR3 spans 14 amino acids. In germline, CDR1 is LGHNA, CDR2 YNFKEQ. V was clipped by 1 base and J by 0 bases, with 6 bases between them. The CDR3 DNA reads as TGTGCCAGCAGCCAAGGGACTCTGAACACTGAAGCTTTCTTT. Protein: CASSQGTLNTEAFF.

This clone is medium-sized within its sample. The J gene is TRBJ2-2, the V gene TRBV7-3, with D tentatively TRBD2 (6 bases). Germline CDR1 is SGHTA and CDR2 is FQGTGA. Trimming took 2 bases from V and 4 from J, leaving 17 bases between them. CDR3 length equals 17 residues. CDR3 protein: CASSLPLRRGSTGELFF. The CDR3 coding sequence is TGTGCCAGCAGCTTACCCCTTAGGAGGGGTAGCACCGGGGAGCTGTTTTTT. Supplemented by reference TRBV7-3 and TRBJ2-2, the full variable domain reads GAGVSQTPSNKVTEKGKYVELRCDPISGHTALYWYRQSLGQGPEFLIYFQGTGAADDSGLPNDRFFAVRPEGSVSTLKIQRTERGDSAVYLCASSLPLRRGSTGELFFGEGSRLTVL.

V gene TRBV2 combines with J gene TRBJ2-1; D gene ambiguous. Germline V gene data show CDR1 as SNHLY and CDR2 as FYNNEI. The CDR3 loop spans 15 amino acids. The ends were cut back, 4 bases at V and 10 bases at J, with 20 bases in the middle. The CDR3 DNA sequence: TGTGCCAGCAGTGTTGGTGTACGAGCCACTTCAGAGCAGTTCTTC. Amino acids: CASSVGVRATSEQFF.

The chain employs TRBV7-9 and TRBJ2-2, with TRBD2 matching 9 bases. This CDR3 has 17 amino acids. V was clipped by 0 bases and J by 4 bases; unmatched bases: 6. CDR1 is SEHNR and CDR2 is FQNEAQ in the germline V gene (reference sequence). CDR3 loop: CASSLAPGLATTGELFF. The CDR3 DNA reads as TGTGCCAGCAGCTTAGCCCCGGGACTAGCAACCACCGGGGAGCTGTTTTTT.

The chain has TRBV18 and TRBJ1-2; 8 nucleotides match TRBD1. The length of the CDR3 is 14 residues. CDR1 and CDR2 (germline): KGHSH, LQKENI. After removal of 1 base from V and 5 bases from J, the junction contained 3 bases not matched to a gene. The CDR3 DNA follows: TGTGCCAGCTCACCACTCGACAGGGGTTATGGCTACACCTTC. Protein product: CASSPLDRGYGYTF. The full variable domain, its missing parts supplied by reference TRBV18 and TRBJ1-2, is NAGVMQNPRHLVRRRGQEARLRCSPMKGHSHVYWYRQLPEEGLKFMVYLQKENIIDESGMPKERFSAEFPKEGPSILRIQQVVRGDSAAYFCASSPLDRGYGYTFGSGTRLTVV.

V gene TRBV19 combines with J gene TRBJ1-2; TRBD1 matches 9 bases. V dropped 4 bases and J dropped 2; count of bases not matched to a gene: 8. Germline CDR1 and CDR2: LNHDA and SQIVND (reference sequence). The CDR3 spans 16 residues. In nucleotides, the CDR3 is TGTGCCAGTAGTAAGGGACAGGGATTCTGGAACTATGGCTACACCTTC. It encodes CASSKGQGFWNYGYTF.

V gene TRBV28 combines with J gene TRBJ1-1; the D is unclear. V lost 2 bases and J 8 bases, leaving 15 bases between the germline ends. The CDR3 runs 14 residues. Germline CDR1 and CDR2: MDHEN and SYDVKM. CDR3 in DNA: TGTGCCAGCAGTTTAATCCCAAGGACGGGAGAAGCTTTCTTT. This encodes CASSLIPRTGEAFF.

The chain has TRBV19 and TRBJ2-6, with 9 bases aligning to TRBD1. V gave up 10 bases and J gave up 3 bases; unmatched junction bases: 13. Germline V gene sequence: CDR1 LNHDA, CDR2 SQIVND (reference sequence). There are 17 residues in the CDR3. CDR3 DNA: TGTGCCACTTCGGCCCGGCACAGGGGGCTTGGGGCCAACGTCCTGACTTTC. This encodes CATSARHRGLGANVLTF.

The rearrangement uses TRBV7-9 and TRBJ1-5; 8 bases match TRBD1. J lost 5 bases, V lost 0 bases, and 3 bases had no gene match. Looked up from germline, CDR1 is SEHNR and CDR2 is FQNEAQ (reference sequence). The CDR3 extends over 15 amino acids. Written as DNA, the CDR3 is TGTGCCAGCAGCTTAGCCGGACAGGGCCATCAGCCCCAGCATTTT. The encoded protein is CASSLAGQGHQPQHF.

The chain carries TRBV25-1 and TRBJ1-6; 9 bases map to TRBD1. The CDR3 contains 17 residues. Germline V gene data show CDR1 as MGHDK and CDR2 as SYGVNS. The V segment lost 1 base and the J segment 9 bases; nucleotides outside the gene matches: 10. CDR3: CASSESGGTGFFSPLHF. DNA for the CDR3: TGTGCCAGCAGTGAATCGGGGGGGACAGGGTTTTTTTCACCCCTCCACTTT.

This clone occurred a few times. The chain recombines TRBV5-6 with TRBJ1-2; 9 bases line up with TRBD1. Trimming removed 1 base from V and 8 bases from J; junction bases left unmatched: 3. From germline, CDR1 is SGHDT and CDR2 YYEEEE. The CDR3 spans 13 residues. The CDR3 here is CASSLWDREGYTF. The CDR3 nucleotides read TGTGCCAGCAGCTTGTGGGACAGGGAAGGCTACACCTTC.

The gene calls are TRBV16 and TRBJ2-5, with 7 nucleotides matching TRBD2. The CDR3 consists of 14 residues. CDR1 and CDR2 (germline): KGHSY, FQNENV. V dropped 1 base and J dropped 2; count of bases not matched to a gene: 1. CDR3 region: CASSQWGGQETQYF. The CDR3 DNA reads TGTGCCAGCAGCCAATGGGGGGGACAAGAGACCCAGTACTTC. Full variable domain (rest looked up from reference TRBV16 and TRBJ2-5): GEEVAQTPKHLVRGEGQKAKLYCAPIKGHSYVFWYQQVLKNEFKFLISFQNENVFDETGMPKERFSAKCLPNSPCSLEIQATKLEDSAVYFCASSQWGGQETQYFGPGTRLLVL.

The V call is TRBV9, the J call TRBJ2-1; 9 bases match TRBD2. This CDR3 spans 17 amino acids. Germline CDR1 reads SGDLS; CDR2 reads YYNGEE. V lost 2 bases, J lost 8 bases, and 14 bases stayed unmatched. The CDR3 DNA sequence: TGTGCCAGCAGCGTTTCTCCCCGGGGACTAGCTTCCCATGAGCAGTTCTTC. It yields the protein CASSVSPRGLASHEQFF.

In the case of this clone: The junction shows a germline mismatch at one end, possibly a read error. The chain uses TRBV3-1 (or the pseudogene TRBV3-2) and TRBJ2-3, with a tentative D call TRBD2 (5 bases). The CDR3 extends over 12 amino acids. Germline V gives CDR1 LGHDT, CDR2 YNNKEL (reference sequence). The CDR3 loop reads CASGHHPGTQYF. CDR3 nucleotide sequence: TGTGCCAGCGGCCATCATCCGGGAACGCAGTATTTT.

The rearrangement uses TRBV5-1 and TRBJ2-7; 8 bases map to TRBD1. The CDR3 is 14 amino acids. V lost 2 bases and J lost 2; bases outside the gene matches: 3. In germline, CDR1 is SGHRS, CDR2 YFSETQ. The CDR3, as DNA: TGCGCCAGCAGCTTCGGGACAGGAACCTACGAGCAGTACTTC. It is translated as CASSFGTGTYEQYF.

The chain combines TRBV9 with TRBJ2-6, with TRBD2 as a possible D gene (5 bases). The CDR3 is 17 residues long. Germline assignment: CDR1 SGDLS and CDR2 YYNGEE. The ends were cut back, 0 bases at V and 0 bases at J, with 10 bases in the middle. The CDR3 bases are TGTGCCAGCAGCGTAGCGGGTGGGAGCTCTGGGGCCAACGTCCTGACTTTC. It translates to CASSVAGGSSGANVLTF.

The chain has TRBV30 and TRBJ1-1; TRBD1 is a possible D gene (5 bases). Trimming removed 4 bases from V and 1 base from J, with 10 bases in between. Germline V CDR1 and CDR2: GTSNPN, SVGIG (reference sequence). The CDR3 is made up of 13 amino acids. The CDR3 nucleotides are TGTGCCTGGAAAACAGGTTCGAACACTGAAGCTTTCTTT. Its translation is CAWKTGSNTEAFF. Complete variable domain (other parts from reference TRBV30 and TRBJ1-1): SQTIHQWPATLVQPVGSPLSLECTVEGTSNPNLYWYRQAAGRGLQLLFYSVGIGQISSEVPQNLSASRPQDRQFILSSKKLLLSDSGFYLCAWKTGSNTEAFFGQGTRLTVV.

V is TRBV19 and J is TRBJ2-5, with 9 bases aligning to TRBD1. CDR3 size: 14 residues. From germline, CDR1 is LNHDA and CDR2 SQIVND (reference sequence). Unmatched junction bases numbered 7, after V lost 7 bases and J lost 4 bases. CDR3 loop: CASTPGQGAETQYF. The DNA of the CDR3 is TGTGCCAGTACCCCGGGACAGGGAGCAGAGACCCAGTACTTC.

V and J are TRBV6-5 and TRBJ2-1; 7 bases align to TRBD1. CDR1 and CDR2 from the germline V gene are MNHEY and SVGAGI. There are 14 residues in the CDR3. Trimming took 3 bases from V and 5 from J; bases not matched to a gene: 4. CDR3 nucleotides: TGTGCCAGCAGTTATAGGGGGCCACACAATGAGCAGTTCTTC. This gives the protein CASSYRGPHNEQFF.